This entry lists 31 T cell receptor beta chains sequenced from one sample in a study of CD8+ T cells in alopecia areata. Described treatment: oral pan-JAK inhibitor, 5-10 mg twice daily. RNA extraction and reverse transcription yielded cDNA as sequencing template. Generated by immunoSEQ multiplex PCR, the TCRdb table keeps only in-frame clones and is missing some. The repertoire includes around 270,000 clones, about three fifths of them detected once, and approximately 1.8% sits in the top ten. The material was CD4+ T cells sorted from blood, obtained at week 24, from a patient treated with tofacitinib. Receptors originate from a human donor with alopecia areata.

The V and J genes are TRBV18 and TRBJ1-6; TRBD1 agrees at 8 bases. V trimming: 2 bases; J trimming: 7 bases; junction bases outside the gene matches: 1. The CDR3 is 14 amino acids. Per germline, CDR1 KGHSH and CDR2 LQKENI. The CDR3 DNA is TGTGCCAGCTCACCAGGGACAGGAAATTCACCCCTCCACTTT. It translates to CASSPGTGNSPLHF.

Written as DNA, the CDR3 is TGTGCCAGCAGTGAAAGAGGACTAGTCGCCGATACGCAGTATTTT. Amino acid sequence: CASSERGLVADTQYF. V is TRBV2 and J is TRBJ2-3; 7 bases line up with TRBD2. Looked up from germline, CDR1 is SNHLY and CDR2 is FYNNEI. The trim removed 2 bases at V and 6 bases at J, leaving 8 bases unmatched. This CDR3 spans 15 amino acids.

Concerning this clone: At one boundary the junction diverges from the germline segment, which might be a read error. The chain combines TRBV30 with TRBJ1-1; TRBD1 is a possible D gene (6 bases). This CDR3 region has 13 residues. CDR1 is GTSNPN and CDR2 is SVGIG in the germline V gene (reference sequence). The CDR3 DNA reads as TGTGCCCGGAGAGGGACAACGAACACTGAAGCTTTCTTT. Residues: CARRGTTNTEAFF.

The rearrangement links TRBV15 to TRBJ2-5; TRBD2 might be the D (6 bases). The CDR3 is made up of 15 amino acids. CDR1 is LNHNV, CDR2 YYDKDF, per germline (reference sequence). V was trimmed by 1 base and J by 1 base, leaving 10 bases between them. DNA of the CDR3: TGTGCCACCAGCAGAGGCCTCGGGGGCCAAGAGACCCAGTACTTC. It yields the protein CATSRGLGGQETQYF.

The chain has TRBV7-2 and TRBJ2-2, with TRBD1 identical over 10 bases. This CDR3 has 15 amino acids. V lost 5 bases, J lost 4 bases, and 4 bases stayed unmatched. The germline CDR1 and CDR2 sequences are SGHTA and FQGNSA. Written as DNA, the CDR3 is TGTGCCAGCAGCACCCGGACAGGGGGCACCGGGGAGCTGTTTTTT. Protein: CASSTRTGGTGELFF. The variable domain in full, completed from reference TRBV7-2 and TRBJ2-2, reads GAGVSQSPSNKVTEKGKDVELRCDPISGHTALYWYRQSLGQGLEFLIYFQGNSAPDKSGLPSDRFSAERTGGSVSTLTIQRTQQEDSAVYLCASSTRTGGTGELFFGEGSRLTVL.

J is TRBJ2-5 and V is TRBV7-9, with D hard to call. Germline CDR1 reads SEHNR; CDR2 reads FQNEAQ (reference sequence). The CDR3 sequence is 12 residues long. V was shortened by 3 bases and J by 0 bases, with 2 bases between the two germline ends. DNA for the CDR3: TGTGCCAGCAGCTTGAACCAAGAGACCCAGTACTTC. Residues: CASSLNQETQYF. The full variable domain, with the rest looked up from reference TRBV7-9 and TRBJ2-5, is DTGVSQNPRHKITKRGQNVTFRCDPISEHNRLYWYRQTLGQGPEFLTYFQNEAQLEKSRLLSDRFSAERPKGSFSTLEIQRTEQGDSAMYLCASSLNQETQYFGPGTRLLVL.

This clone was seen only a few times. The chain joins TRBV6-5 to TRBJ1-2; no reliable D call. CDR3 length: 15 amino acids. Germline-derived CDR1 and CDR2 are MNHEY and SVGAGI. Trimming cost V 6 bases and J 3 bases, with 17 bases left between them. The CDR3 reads CASSPDIYADYGYTF. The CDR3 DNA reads TGTGCCAGCAGCCCCGACATATACGCGGACTATGGCTACACCTTC.

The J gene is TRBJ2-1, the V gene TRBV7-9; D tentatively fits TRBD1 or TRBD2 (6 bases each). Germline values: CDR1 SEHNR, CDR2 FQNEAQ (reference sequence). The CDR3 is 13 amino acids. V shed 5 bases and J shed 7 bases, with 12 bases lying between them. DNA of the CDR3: TGTGCCAGCAGCCCGGGGGCGCGGAATGAGCAGTTCTTC. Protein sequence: CASSPGARNEQFF.

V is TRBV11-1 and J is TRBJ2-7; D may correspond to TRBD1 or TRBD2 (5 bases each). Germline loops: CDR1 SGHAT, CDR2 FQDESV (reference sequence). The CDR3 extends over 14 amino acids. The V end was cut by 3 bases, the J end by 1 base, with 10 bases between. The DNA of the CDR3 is TGTGCCAGCAGCTTGGGGACCGATTCCTACGAGCAGTACTTC. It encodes CASSLGTDSYEQYF.

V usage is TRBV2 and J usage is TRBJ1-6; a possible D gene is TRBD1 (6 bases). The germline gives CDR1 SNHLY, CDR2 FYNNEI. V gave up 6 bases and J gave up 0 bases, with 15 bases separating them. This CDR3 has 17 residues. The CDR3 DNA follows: TGTGCCAGCAGACCAGGGGTCCGACTCTCCTATAATTCACCCCTCCACTTT. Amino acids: CASRPGVRLSYNSPLHF. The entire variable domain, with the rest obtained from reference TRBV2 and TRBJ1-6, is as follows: EPEVTQTPSHQVTQMGQEVILRCVPISNHLYFYWYRQILGQKVEFLVSFYNNEISEKSEIFDDQFSVERPDGSNFTLKIRSTKLEDSAMYFCASRPGVRLSYNSPLHFGNGTRLTVT.

The CDR3 loop is CASSPQQGGFSYEQYF. Written as DNA, the CDR3 is TGTGCCAGCAGCCCACAACAGGGGGGGTTCTCCTACGAGCAGTACTTC. This rearrangement joins TRBV7-6 to TRBJ2-7; maybe TRBD1 (8 bases). From germline, CDR1 is SGHVS and CDR2 FNYEAQ. The CDR3 covers 16 residues. Trimming took off 5 bases at V and 0 bases at J, with 17 bases between the two ends.

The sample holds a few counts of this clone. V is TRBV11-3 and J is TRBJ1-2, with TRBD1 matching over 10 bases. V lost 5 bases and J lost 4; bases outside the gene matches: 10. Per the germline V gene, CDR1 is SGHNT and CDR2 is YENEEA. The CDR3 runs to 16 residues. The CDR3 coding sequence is TGTGCCAGCAGCAGACAGGGGGCTCCTTATACCTATGGCTACACCTTC. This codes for CASSRQGAPYTYGYTF.

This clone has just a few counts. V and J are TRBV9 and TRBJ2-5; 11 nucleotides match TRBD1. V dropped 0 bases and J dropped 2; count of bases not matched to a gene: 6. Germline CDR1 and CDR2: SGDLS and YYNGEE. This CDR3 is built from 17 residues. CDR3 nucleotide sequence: TGTGCCAGCAGCGTAGCGGGGACAGGGGGGCGGCAAGAGACCCAGTACTTC. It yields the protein CASSVAGTGGRQETQYF.

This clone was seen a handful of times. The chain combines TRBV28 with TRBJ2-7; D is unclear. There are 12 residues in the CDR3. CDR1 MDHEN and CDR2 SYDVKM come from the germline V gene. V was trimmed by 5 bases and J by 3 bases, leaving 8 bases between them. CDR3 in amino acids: CASSQNLYEQYF. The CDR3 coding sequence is TGTGCCAGCAGTCAAAACCTCTACGAGCAGTACTTC.

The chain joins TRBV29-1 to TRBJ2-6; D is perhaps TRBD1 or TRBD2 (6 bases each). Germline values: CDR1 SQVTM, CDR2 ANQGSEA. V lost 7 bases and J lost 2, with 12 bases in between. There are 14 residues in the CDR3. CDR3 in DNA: TGCAGCGCCGGAGGGGGAGCTGGGGCCAACGTCCTGACTTTC. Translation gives CSAGGGAGANVLTF.

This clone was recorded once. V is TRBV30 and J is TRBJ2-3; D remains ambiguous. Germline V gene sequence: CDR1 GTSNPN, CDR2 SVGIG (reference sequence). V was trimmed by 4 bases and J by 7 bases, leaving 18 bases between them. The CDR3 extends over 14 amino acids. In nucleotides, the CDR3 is TGTGCCTGGACTCCAGGATCGTTAGGAAATACGCAGTATTTT. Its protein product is CAWTPGSLGNTQYF.

CDR3 coding DNA: TGTGCCTGGGACCGGCCCGGGGTCTCTGGAAACACCATATATTTT. Its translation: CAWDRPGVSGNTIYF. V is TRBV30 and J is TRBJ1-3; D is uncertain. The CDR3 is 15 amino acids. Germline V CDR1 and CDR2: GTSNPN, SVGIG (reference sequence). Trimming took 5 bases from V and 0 from J, leaving 14 bases between them.

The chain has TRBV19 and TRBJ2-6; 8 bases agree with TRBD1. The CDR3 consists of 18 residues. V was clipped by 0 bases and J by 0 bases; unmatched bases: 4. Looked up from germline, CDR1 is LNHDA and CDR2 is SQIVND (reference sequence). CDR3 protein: CASSIEGQVLSGANVLTF. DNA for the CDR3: TGTGCCAGTAGTATAGAGGGACAGGTCCTCTCTGGGGCCAACGTCCTGACTTTC.

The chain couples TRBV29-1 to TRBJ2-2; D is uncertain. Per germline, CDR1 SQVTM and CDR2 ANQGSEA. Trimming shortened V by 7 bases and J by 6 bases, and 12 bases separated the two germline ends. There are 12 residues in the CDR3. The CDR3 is CSGGRISGELFF. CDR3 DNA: TGCAGCGGTGGTAGAATTTCCGGGGAGCTGTTTTTT.

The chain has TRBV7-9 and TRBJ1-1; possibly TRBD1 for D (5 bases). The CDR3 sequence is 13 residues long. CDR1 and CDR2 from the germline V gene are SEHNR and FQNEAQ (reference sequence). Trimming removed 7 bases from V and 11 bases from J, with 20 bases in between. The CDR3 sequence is CASIQTGGIVAFF. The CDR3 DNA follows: TGTGCCAGCATCCAAACAGGTGGGATTGTCGCTTTCTTT. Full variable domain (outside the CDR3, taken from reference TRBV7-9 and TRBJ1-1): DTGVSQNPRHKITKRGQNVTFRCDPISEHNRLYWYRQTLGQGPEFLTYFQNEAQLEKSRLLSDRFSAERPKGSFSTLEIQRTEQGDSAMYLCASIQTGGIVAFFGQGTRLTVV.

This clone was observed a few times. CDR3 DNA sequence: TGTGCCTGGGTTACCTCGACAGGGTCATATAATTCACCCCTCCACTTT. Residues: CAWVTSTGSYNSPLHF. The V call is TRBV30, the J call TRBJ1-6; 7 bases align to TRBD1. This CDR3 is built from 16 residues. After removal of 5 bases from V and 4 bases from J, the junction contained 11 bases not matched to a gene. Germline V gene sequence: CDR1 GTSNPN, CDR2 SVGIG (reference sequence).

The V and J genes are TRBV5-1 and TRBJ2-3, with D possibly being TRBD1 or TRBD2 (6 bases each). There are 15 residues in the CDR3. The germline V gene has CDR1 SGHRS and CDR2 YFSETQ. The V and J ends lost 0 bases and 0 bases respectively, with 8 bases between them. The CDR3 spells CASSLAGASTDTQYF. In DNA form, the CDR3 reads TGCGCCAGCAGCTTGGCGGGGGCTAGCACAGATACGCAGTATTTT. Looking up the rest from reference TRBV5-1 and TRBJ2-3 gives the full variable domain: KAGVTQTPRYLIKTRGQQVTLSCSPISGHRSVSWYQQTPGQGLQFLFEYFSETQRNKGNFPGRFSGRQFSNSRSEMNVSTLELGDSALYLCASSLAGASTDTQYFGPGTRLTVL.

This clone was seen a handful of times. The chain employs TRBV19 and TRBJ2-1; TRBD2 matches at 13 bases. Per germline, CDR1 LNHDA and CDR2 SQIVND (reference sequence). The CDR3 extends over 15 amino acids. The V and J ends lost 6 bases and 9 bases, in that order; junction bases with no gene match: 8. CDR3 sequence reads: CASSSTSGGPSEQFF. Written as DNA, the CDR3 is TGTGCCAGTAGCTCGACTAGCGGGGGGCCGAGTGAGCAGTTCTTC.

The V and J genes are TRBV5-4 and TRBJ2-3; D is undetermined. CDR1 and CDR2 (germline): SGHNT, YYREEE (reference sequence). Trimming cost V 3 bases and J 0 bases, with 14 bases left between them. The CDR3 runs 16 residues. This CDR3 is CASSSRSGASTDTQYF. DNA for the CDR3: TGTGCCAGCAGCTCACGTTCAGGCGCTAGCACAGATACGCAGTATTTT.

In DNA form, the CDR3 reads TGCGCCAGCAGCCAGGCAGGGAGGAGCACAGATACGCAGTATTTT. It yields the protein CASSQAGRSTDTQYF. J is TRBJ2-3 and V is TRBV5-1; D is possibly TRBD2 (6 bases). Germline CDR1 is SGHRS and CDR2 is YFSETQ. This CDR3 contains 15 residues. The V end lost 4 bases, the J end lost 0 bases, and 12 bases lay between the germline ends.

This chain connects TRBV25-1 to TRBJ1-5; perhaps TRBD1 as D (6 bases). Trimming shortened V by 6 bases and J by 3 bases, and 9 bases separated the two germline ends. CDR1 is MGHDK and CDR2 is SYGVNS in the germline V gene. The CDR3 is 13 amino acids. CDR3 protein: CASRQGFNQPQHF. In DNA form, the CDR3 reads TGTGCCAGCAGACAGGGATTCAATCAGCCCCAGCATTTT.

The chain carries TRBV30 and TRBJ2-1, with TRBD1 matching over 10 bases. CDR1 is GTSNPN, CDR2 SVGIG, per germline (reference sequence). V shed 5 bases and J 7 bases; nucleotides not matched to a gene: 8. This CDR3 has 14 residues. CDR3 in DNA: TGTGCCTGGGCTGGGGACAGGGGATGGAATGAGCAGTTCTTC. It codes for CAWAGDRGWNEQFF.

The CDR3 is CASRSHGGGVMVDGYTF. CDR3 DNA: TGTGCCAGCAGATCCCACGGGGGCGGCGTGATGGTCGATGGCTACACCTTC. The chain recombines TRBV7-2 with TRBJ1-2, with D possibly TRBD1 on 6 matching bases. V lost 6 bases, J lost 6 bases, and 26 bases lay in between. The CDR3 has 17 residues. Germline V gene lookup returns CDR1 SGHTA and CDR2 FQGNSA. The full variable domain, rest sourced from reference TRBV7-2 and TRBJ1-2, is GAGVSQSPSNKVTEKGKDVELRCDPISGHTALYWYRQSLGQGLEFLIYFQGNSAPDKSGLPSDRFSAERTGGSVSTLTIQRTQQEDSAVYLCASRSHGGGVMVDGYTFGSGTRLTVV.

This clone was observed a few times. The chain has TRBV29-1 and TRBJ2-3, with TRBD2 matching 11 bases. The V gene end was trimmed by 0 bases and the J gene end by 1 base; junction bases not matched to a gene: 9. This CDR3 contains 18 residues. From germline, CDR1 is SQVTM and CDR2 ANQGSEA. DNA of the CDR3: TGCAGCGTTGAAGATTCCGTAGCGGGGGGGCCCCGCACAGATACGCAGTATTTT. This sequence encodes CSVEDSVAGGPRTDTQYF.

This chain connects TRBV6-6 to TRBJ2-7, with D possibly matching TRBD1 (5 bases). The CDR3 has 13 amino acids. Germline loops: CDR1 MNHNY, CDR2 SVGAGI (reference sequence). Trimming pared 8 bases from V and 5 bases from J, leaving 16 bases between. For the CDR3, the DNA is TGTGCCAGCTGCAACCGTGCCAGGGACGAGCAGTACTTC. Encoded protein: CASCNRARDEQYF.

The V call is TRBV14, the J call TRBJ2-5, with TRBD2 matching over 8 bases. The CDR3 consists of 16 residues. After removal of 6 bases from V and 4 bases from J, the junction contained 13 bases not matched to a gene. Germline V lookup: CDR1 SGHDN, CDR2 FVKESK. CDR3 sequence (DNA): TGTGCCAGCAGTCACTTTACTAGCGGCAGAGGAGAGACCCAGTACTTC. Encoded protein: CASSHFTSGRGETQYF.